Presented here are 24 T cell receptor beta chains from one specimen sequenced in a study of ipilimumab plus nivolumab after autologous stem cell transplantation. Sequencing was performed with immunoSEQ multiplex PCR; in TCRdb, only in-frame clones are kept and a portion is missing. The sample yields about 13,000 clones, roughly 72% seen once. The sample consisted of PBMCs, taken in a trial of ipilimumab plus nivolumab as post-transplant consolidation. These receptors were obtained from a male donor with diffuse large B-cell lymphoma.

V gene TRBV2 combines with J gene TRBJ2-3; 7 bases are a match to TRBD1. CDR3 size: 15 residues. V dropped 6 bases and J dropped 0; count of bases not matched to a gene: 6. Germline lookup yields CDR1 SNHLY and CDR2 FYNNEI. The CDR3 loop reads CASRRQGVSTDTQYF. CDR3 DNA sequence: TGTGCCAGCAGAAGACAGGGTGTAAGCACAGATACGCAGTATTTT. The entire variable domain, with the rest obtained from reference TRBV2 and TRBJ2-3, is as follows: EPEVTQTPSHQVTQMGQEVILRCVPISNHLYFYWYRQILGQKVEFLVSFYNNEISEKSEIFDDQFSVERPDGSNFTLKIRSTKLEDSAMYFCASRRQGVSTDTQYFGPGTRLTVL.

This chain uses TRBV25-1 with TRBJ2-3, with D perhaps matching TRBD1 (6 bases). The CDR3 runs 17 residues. The germline gives CDR1 MGHDK, CDR2 SYGVNS. The V end was cut by 3 bases, the J end by 3 bases, with 19 bases between. This CDR3 reads CASSDWGKGGGTDTQYF. The CDR3 DNA reads TGTGCCAGCAGTGATTGGGGGAAAGGGGGTGGAACAGATACGCAGTATTTT.

This rearrangement joins TRBV11-3 to TRBJ2-7; 13 nucleotides match TRBD2. Trimming cost V 1 base and J 3 bases; bases outside gene matches: 3. Germline V gene lookup returns CDR1 SGHNT and CDR2 YENEEA. This CDR3 spans 16 amino acids. CDR3 DNA: TGTGCCAGCAGCTTAGCGGGACTAGCGGGAATCTACGAGCAGTACTTC. Its protein is CASSLAGLAGIYEQYF. The complete variable domain, with remaining parts taken from reference TRBV11-3 and TRBJ2-7, reads EAGVVQSPRYKIIEKKQPVAFWCNPISGHNTLYWYLQNLGQGPELLIRYENEEAVDDSQLPKDRFSAERLKGVDSTLKIQPAELGDSAVYLCASSLAGLAGIYEQYFGPGTRLTVT.

V gene TRBV27 combines with J gene TRBJ1-2; no clear D. There are 13 residues in the CDR3. V lost 5 bases to trimming and J lost 4 bases, with 11 bases between them. The germline V gene encodes CDR1 MNHEY and CDR2 SMNVEV (reference sequence). The CDR3 protein is CASSDGRSYGYTF. The CDR3 nucleotides are TGTGCCAGCAGTGACGGACGGAGCTATGGCTACACCTTC.

V and J are TRBV9 and TRBJ2-5, with TRBD2 identical over 12 bases. CDR1 and CDR2 from the germline V gene are SGDLS and YYNGEE. The trim removed 0 bases at V and 5 bases at J, leaving 2 bases unmatched. The CDR3 runs to 15 residues. Here the CDR3 reads CASSVGLAGAETQYF. DNA of the CDR3: TGTGCCAGCAGCGTAGGACTAGCGGGGGCTGAGACCCAGTACTTC.

The rearrangement joins TRBV5-1 to TRBJ2-7; 7 bases are shared with TRBD2. The trim removed 0 bases at V and 3 bases at J, leaving 3 bases unmatched. This CDR3 comprises 14 residues. Germline values: CDR1 SGHRS, CDR2 YFSETQ. The CDR3 DNA reads as TGCGCCAGCAGCTTGGAGCTAGCGGACTACGAGCAGTACTTC. This codes for CASSLELADYEQYF.

This chain joins TRBV4-1 and TRBJ2-3; 8 bases fit TRBD2. The CDR3 length is 18 residues. Trimming cost V 3 bases and J 0 bases; bases outside gene matches: 11. CDR1 is MGHRA, CDR2 YSYEKL, per germline. CDR3 DNA sequence: TGCGCCAGCAGCCACCAACGAGAACTAGCGGCTAGCACAGATACGCAGTATTTT. Its translation: CASSHQRELAASTDTQYF.

The rearrangement links TRBV2 to TRBJ2-7, with D maybe TRBD2 (5 bases). Looked up from germline, CDR1 is SNHLY and CDR2 is FYNNEI. CDR3 length equals 13 residues. V was trimmed by 3 bases and J by 1 base, leaving 7 bases between them. CDR3 coding DNA: TGTGCCAGCAGTGAGTGGGAGTCCTACGAGCAGTACTTC. It specifies CASSEWESYEQYF.

The V and J genes are TRBV5-6 and TRBJ2-1; D is undetermined. Trimming cost V 0 bases and J 5 bases, with 9 bases left between them. CDR3 length: 14 amino acids. Germline CDR1 and CDR2: SGHDT and YYEEEE. The chain's CDR3 is CASSLVWTNNEQFF. In nucleotides, the CDR3 is TGTGCCAGCAGCTTGGTTTGGACGAACAATGAGCAGTTCTTC. The full variable domain, with the rest looked up from reference TRBV5-6 and TRBJ2-1, is DAGVTQSPTHLIKTRGQQVTLRCSPKSGHDTVSWYQQALGQGPQFIFQYYEEEERQRGNFPDRFSGHQFPNYSSELNVNALLLGDSALYLCASSLVWTNNEQFFGPGTRLTVL.

This sequence joins TRBV7-2 and TRBJ2-5; 10 bases fit TRBD2. Germline lookup yields CDR1 SGHTA and CDR2 FQGNSA. The CDR3 sequence is 17 residues long. The ends lost 4 bases at V and 4 bases at J; junction bases unmatched: 12. In DNA, the CDR3 is TGTGCCAGCAGCTCCGCCTGGAGCGGGGGGGGCCGAGAGACCCAGTACTTC. It yields the protein CASSSAWSGGGRETQYF.

This chain uses TRBV5-4 with TRBJ2-5, with 10 bases fitting TRBD2. This CDR3 region has 15 residues. The germline V gene has CDR1 SGHNT and CDR2 YYREEE (reference sequence). Trimming cost V 5 bases and J 2 bases; bases outside gene matches: 6. CDR3 nucleotide sequence: TGTGCCAGCAGGGCTAGCGGGGGATTTCAAGAGACCCAGTACTTC. Translating it yields CASRASGGFQETQYF. The full variable domain, rest sourced from reference TRBV5-4 and TRBJ2-5, is ETGVTQSPTHLIKTRGQQVTLRCSSQSGHNTVSWYQQALGQGPQFIFQYYREEENGRGNFPPRFSGLQFPNYSSELNVNALELDDSALYLCASRASGGFQETQYFGPGTRLLVL.

The chain is built from TRBV11-2 and TRBJ2-3; the D gene is possibly TRBD2 (6 bases). The CDR3 is 11 amino acids. Between the trimmed V and J ends, which lost 5 bases and 6 bases, there was a span of 6 bases. The germline V gene has CDR1 SGHAT and CDR2 FQNNGV. CDR3 loop: CASSGGDTQYF. The CDR3 nucleotides are TGTGCCAGCAGCGGAGGGGATACGCAGTATTTT. Full variable domain (missing parts from reference TRBV11-2 and TRBJ2-3): EAGVAQSPRYKIIEKRQSVAFWCNPISGHATLYWYQQILGQGPKLLIQFQNNGVVDDSQLPKDRFSAERLKGVDSTLKIQPAKLEDSAVYLCASSGGDTQYFGPGTRLTVL.

This clone was recorded once. The chain carries TRBV4-2 and TRBJ1-1; D is undetermined. Germline lookup yields CDR1 LGHNA and CDR2 YNFKEQ. The CDR3 loop spans 15 amino acids. Trimming removed 4 bases at V and 1 base at J, with 13 bases between. This CDR3 reads CASSPSAWGNTEAFF. The CDR3 DNA reads TGTGCCAGCAGCCCGTCTGCCTGGGGGAACACTGAAGCTTTCTTT.

The rearrangement links TRBV7-9 to TRBJ2-3; TRBD1 matches 10 bases. J was trimmed by 4 bases and V by 6 bases; bases with no gene match: 4. The CDR3 is 14 amino acids. The germline V gene has CDR1 SEHNR and CDR2 FQNEAQ (reference sequence). The CDR3 DNA reads as TGTGCCAGCAGTCAGGACAGGGGGGCAGATACGCAGTATTTT. Encoded protein: CASSQDRGADTQYF.

This clone was recorded once. The chain joins TRBV9 to TRBJ2-3, with 8 bases identical to TRBD2. From germline, CDR1 is SGDLS and CDR2 YYNGEE. CDR3 length equals 18 residues. V shed 0 bases and J 5 bases; nucleotides not matched to a gene: 14. CDR3 sequence: CASSVGAVGAGVRDTQYF. The CDR3 bases are TGTGCCAGCAGCGTAGGGGCGGTGGGAGCGGGAGTTAGAGATACGCAGTATTTT.

The chain employs TRBV27 and TRBJ1-1; no clear D. There are 11 residues in the CDR3. Germline loops: CDR1 MNHEY, CDR2 SMNVEV (reference sequence). V was pared by 8 bases and J by 4 bases, with 8 bases between. The CDR3 DNA reads TGTGCCAGCTGGAAAAGCACTGAAGCTTTCTTT. Translated: CASWKSTEAFF.

The rearrangement joins TRBV19 to TRBJ1-1, with 7 bases lining up with TRBD1. Germline trimming cut 8 bases from V and 10 bases from J; bases unmatched to any gene: 16. Germline V lookup: CDR1 LNHDA, CDR2 SQIVND (reference sequence). The CDR3 totals 14 residues. The CDR3 DNA reads as TGTGCCAGTGTTGGGGACAGTCTCTACATGGGAGCTTTCTTT. This codes for CASVGDSLYMGAFF.

The rearrangement joins TRBV19 to TRBJ1-6, with D perhaps TRBD1 (6 bases). The germline V gene has CDR1 LNHDA and CDR2 SQIVND (reference sequence). The CDR3 is made up of 15 amino acids. V dropped 1 base and J dropped 10 bases, with 14 bases sitting between them. The CDR3 is CASSIGEGVASPLHF. In DNA, the CDR3 is TGTGCCAGTAGTATAGGAGAGGGGGTAGCGTCACCCCTCCACTTT.

This clone is termed medium-sized. In nucleotides, the CDR3 is TGTGCCAGTAAGAAAAGTTCAACTAATGAAAAACTGTTTTTT. Translating it yields CASKKSSTNEKLFF. The genes are TRBV19 and TRBJ1-4, with unresolved D. V lost 7 bases and J lost 0, with 9 bases in between. This CDR3 is 14 amino acids long. Germline V CDR1 and CDR2: LNHDA, SQIVND (reference sequence).

The genes are TRBV13 and TRBJ2-4; 9 bases map to TRBD1. Per germline, CDR1 PRHDT and CDR2 FYEKMQ (reference sequence). This CDR3 has 19 residues. Trimming took 2 bases from V and 0 from J; bases not matched to a gene: 11. DNA of the CDR3: TGTGCCAGCAGCTTATGGGACAGGGCTAGGGGTTTAGCCAAAAACATTCAGTACTTC. Protein product: CASSLWDRARGLAKNIQYF. The full variable domain, with the rest looked up from reference TRBV13 and TRBJ2-4, is AAGVIQSPRHLIKEKRETATLKCYPIPRHDTVYWYQQGPGQDPQFLISFYEKMQSDKGSIPDRFSAQQFSDYHSELNMSSLELGDSALYFCASSLWDRARGLAKNIQYFGAGTRLSVL.

This clone was observed a handful of times. The chain links TRBV19 to TRBJ2-5, with TRBD2 identical over 13 bases. This CDR3 is built from 17 residues. Per germline, CDR1 LNHDA and CDR2 SQIVND (reference sequence). The V gene end was trimmed by 5 bases and the J gene end by 4 bases; junction bases not matched to a gene: 10. The CDR3 DNA reads as TGTGCCAGTAGTGTCGGGACTAGCGGGGTCGTGGGAGAGACCCAGTACTTC. Translation gives CASSVGTSGVVGETQYF.

This chain uses TRBV7-9 with TRBJ1-2, with D perhaps TRBD1 (6 bases). The CDR3 is 13 residues long. Germline values: CDR1 SEHNR, CDR2 FQNEAQ (reference sequence). Deletions cut 5 bases from V and 4 bases from J, with 11 bases between. CDR3: CASSQDSFYGYTF. DNA of the CDR3: TGTGCCAGCAGCCAGGACAGTTTCTATGGCTACACCTTC.

The rearrangement uses TRBV20-1 and TRBJ1-1; D is unclear. Germline V gene data show CDR1 as DFQATT and CDR2 as SNEGSKA (reference sequence). The CDR3 is 11 amino acids. Trimming left V 6 bases short and J 5 bases short, with 10 bases between. CDR3 DNA sequence: TGCAGTGCCAGTCCCTTTACTGAAGCTTTCTTT. It is translated as CSASPFTEAFF.

This clone appeared a few times. The chain links TRBV4-1 to TRBJ2-2; unclear D gene. Germline CDR1 MGHRA, CDR2 YSYEKL. The CDR3 totals 16 residues. V was cut by 0 bases and J by 5 bases, with 13 bases left in between. The CDR3 DNA sequence: TGCGCCAGCAGCCAAGATCTCTGGGTGGTAACCGGGGAGCTGTTTTTT. Translating it yields CASSQDLWVVTGELFF.